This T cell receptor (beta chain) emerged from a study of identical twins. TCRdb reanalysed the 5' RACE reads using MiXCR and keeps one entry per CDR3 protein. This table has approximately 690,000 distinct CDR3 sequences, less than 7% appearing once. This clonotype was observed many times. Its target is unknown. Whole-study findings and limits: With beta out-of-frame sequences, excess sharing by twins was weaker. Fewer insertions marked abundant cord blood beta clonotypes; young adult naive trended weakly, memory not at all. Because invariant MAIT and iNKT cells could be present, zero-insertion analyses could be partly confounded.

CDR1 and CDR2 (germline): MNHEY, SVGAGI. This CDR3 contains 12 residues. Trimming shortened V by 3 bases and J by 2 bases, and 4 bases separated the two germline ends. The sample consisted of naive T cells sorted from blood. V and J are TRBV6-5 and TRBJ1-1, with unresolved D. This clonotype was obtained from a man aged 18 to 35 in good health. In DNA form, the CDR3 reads TGTGCCAGCAGTTATCGAAACACTGAAGCTTTCTTT. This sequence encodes CASSYRNTEAFF.